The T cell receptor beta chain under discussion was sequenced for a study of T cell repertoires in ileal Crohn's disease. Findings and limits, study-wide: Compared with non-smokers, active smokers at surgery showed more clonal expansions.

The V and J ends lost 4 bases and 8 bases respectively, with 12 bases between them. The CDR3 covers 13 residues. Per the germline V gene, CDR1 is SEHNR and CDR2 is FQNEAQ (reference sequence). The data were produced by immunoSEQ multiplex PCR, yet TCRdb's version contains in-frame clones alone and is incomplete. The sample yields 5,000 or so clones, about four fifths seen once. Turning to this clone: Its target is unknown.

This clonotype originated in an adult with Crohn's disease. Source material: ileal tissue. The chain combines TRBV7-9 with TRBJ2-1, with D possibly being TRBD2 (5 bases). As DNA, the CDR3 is TGTGCCAGCAGCTCCGCTCCACTAGATGAGCAGTTCTTC. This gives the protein CASSSAPLDEQFF. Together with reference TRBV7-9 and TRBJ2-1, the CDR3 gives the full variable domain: DTGVSQNPRHKITKRGQNVTFRCDPISEHNRLYWYRQTLGQGPEFLTYFQNEAQLEKSRLLSDRFSAERPKGSFSTLEIQRTEQGDSAMYLCASSSAPLDEQFFGPGTRLTVL.